One and the same sample provided the 32 T cell receptor beta chains below, sequenced in a study of blood T cells in healthy people across ages. Together with a sample-barcoded 5' primer, a J-beta primer mix was included in a second PCR lasting about 7 to 11 cycles. TCRdb itself ran the 5' RACE reads through MiXCR, one entry per CDR3 protein. Counted here are 1,800,000 or so distinct CDR3 sequences, roughly two fifths occurring once; the ten biggest clones make up 23%. Sequenced input: blood. All receptors derive from a human donor in good health.

The V call is TRBV2, the J call TRBJ1-5; D perhaps matches TRBD1 (5 bases). Germline V lookup: CDR1 SNHLY, CDR2 FYNNEI. V lost 2 bases and J lost 5, with 16 bases in between. The CDR3 extends over 16 amino acids. The CDR3 coding sequence is TGTGCCAGCAGTGAAACACTTGGGGCTAGGTATCAGCCCCAGCATTTT. It is translated as CASSETLGARYQPQHF.

The genes are TRBV6-2 or TRBV6-3 and TRBJ2-4, with D perhaps matching TRBD2 (5 bases). With 6 bases removed from V and 9 bases from J, the gap between germline ends came to 12 bases. This CDR3 comprises 12 residues. The germline V gene encodes CDR1 MNHEY and CDR2 SVGEGT. The CDR3 bases are TGTGCCAGCAGGGTCGCCGGAGGCATTCAGTACTTC. Amino acid sequence: CASRVAGGIQYF.

In its sample, this clonotype was seen a few times. This chain links TRBV12-3 or TRBV12-4 with TRBJ2-4, with a tentative D call TRBD1 (6 bases). The J call may be faulty, since TRBJ2-5 better matches the DNA end. CDR3 length: 13 amino acids. The CDR3 region has the DNA TGTGCCAGCAGCCCAGGGGCGGCAGAGACCCAGTACTTC. This gives the protein CASSPGAAETQYF.

The rearrangement joins TRBV7-2 to TRBJ2-1, with D possibly TRBD1 on 6 matching bases. CDR1 is SGHTA and CDR2 is FQGNSA in the germline V gene. V lost 5 bases, J lost 6 bases, and 11 bases lay in between. The CDR3 consists of 13 residues. The CDR3, as DNA: TGTGCCAGCAGCAAACAGGGTCGCAATGAGCAGTTCTTC. Its protein product is CASSKQGRNEQFF.

This clonotype was detected a few times. The V gene is TRBV6-6, the J gene TRBJ2-5; the D gene is possibly TRBD1 (6 bases). This CDR3 has 14 residues. The V gene lost 11 bases and the J gene lost 4 bases, with 20 bases spanning the gap. Germline V gene data show CDR1 as MNHNY and CDR2 as SVGAGI (reference sequence). The CDR3 region is CASLEGVLGETQYF. DNA of the CDR3: TGTGCCTCACTCGAGGGGGTACTGGGAGAGACCCAGTACTTC.

The CDR3 sequence: CASSLGFLGAPLHF. CDR3 bases: TGTGCCAGCAGCCTCGGATTTTTGGGTGCACCCCTCCACTTT. V is TRBV4-2 and J is TRBJ1-6, with D uncertain. The CDR3 is made up of 14 amino acids. Trimming cost V 4 bases and J 11 bases, with 15 bases left between them. Germline CDR1 LGHNA, CDR2 YNFKEQ.

For this clonotype: This may stem from a read error, because a much larger clone lies one nucleotide away. The V and J genes are TRBV28 and TRBJ1-2, with TRBD1 matching 7 bases. CDR1 is MDHEN, CDR2 SYDVKM, per germline. This CDR3 comprises 15 residues. Here the CDR3 DNA reads TGTGCCTGCAGTTTATTCGCGGCAGGGGGACATGGCTACACCTTC. It specifies CACSLFAAGGHGYTF.

CDR3 nucleotide sequence: TGTGCCAGCAGCCCAGGGGTTAAGGGACGGGGTGAAAAACTGTTTTTT. This codes for CASSPGVKGRGEKLFF. The chain has TRBV11-2 and TRBJ1-4; TRBD1 is a possible D gene (6 bases). Deletions cut 5 bases from V and 7 bases from J, with 20 bases between. This CDR3 is built from 16 residues. Germline CDR1 is SGHAT and CDR2 is FQNNGV.

This clonotype came up once. A read error may produce the germline difference seen at one junction end. CDR3 DNA: TGTGCCAGCAGAACCACAGGGGGCAAGGATGGCCACACCTTC. Amino acids: CASRTTGGKDGHTF. This sequence joins TRBV9 and TRBJ1-2; 9 positions agree with TRBD1. Germline CDR1 and CDR2: SGDLS and YYNGEE. The CDR3 is 14 residues long.

The V gene is TRBV28, the J gene TRBJ1-4; a weak D match, TRBD1 (5 bases). The CDR3 has 16 amino acids. The V end was cut by 6 bases, the J end by 0 bases, with 14 bases between. Germline CDR1 and CDR2: MDHEN and SYDVKM. In DNA, the CDR3 is TGTGCCAGCAGCTCTCCGGACACAGCAACTAATGAAAAACTGTTTTTT. This sequence encodes CASSSPDTATNEKLFF. The full variable domain, in which reference TRBV28 and TRBJ1-4 provide the parts outside the CDR3, is DVKVTQSSRYLVKRTGEKVFLECVQDMDHENMFWYRQDPGLGLRLIYFSYDVKMKEKGDIPEGYSVSREKKERFSLILESASTNQTSMYLCASSSPDTATNEKLFFGSGTQLSVL.

A remark on this clonotype: A read error may account for a junction end that differs from germline. CDR3 sequence reads: CASSQASGGSTDTQYF. The CDR3, as DNA: TGTGCCAGCAGTCAAGCTTCAGGGGGCAGCACAGATACGCAGTATTTT. J is TRBJ2-3 and V is TRBV6-1, with TRBD1 matching over 8 bases. Per germline, CDR1 MNHNS and CDR2 SASEGT. The CDR3 spans 16 residues.

The chain carries TRBV2 and TRBJ1-3; 8 nucleotides match TRBD1. V shed 6 bases, J shed 5 bases, and the junction held 3 bases outside the gene matches. The germline CDR1 and CDR2 sequences are SNHLY and FYNNEI. This CDR3 spans 13 amino acids. CDR3 nucleotide sequence: TGTGCCAGCAGGGGGACAGGAAGAAACACCATATATTTT. Its translation: CASRGTGRNTIYF.

The J gene is TRBJ2-1, the V gene TRBV7-2; maybe TRBD1 (6 bases). Germline-derived CDR1 and CDR2 are SGHTA and FQGNSA. The CDR3 is 16 residues long. Trimming removed 6 bases from V and 0 bases from J, with 15 bases in between. CDR3: CASRLDSQSSYNEQFF. The CDR3 coding sequence is TGTGCCAGCAGGTTGGACAGTCAGAGCTCCTACAATGAGCAGTTCTTC.

This clonotype was counted once. This chain uses TRBV12-3 or TRBV12-4 with TRBJ1-3; D gene unclear. This CDR3 comprises 14 residues. The V end lost 7 bases, the J end lost 0 bases, and 10 bases lay between the germline ends. The CDR3 reads CASMIGVSGNTIYF. CDR3 bases: TGTGCCAGCATGATAGGTGTCTCTGGAAACACCATATATTTT.

Details on this clonotype: At one end, the junction sequence differs from germline, possibly due to a read error. This chain joins TRBV9 and TRBJ2-3, with D tentatively TRBD2 (6 bases). The CDR3 extends over 15 amino acids. Germline values: CDR1 SGDLS, CDR2 YYNGEE. CDR3 nucleotide sequence: TGTGCCTGCAGCGTAGTAACTAGCTTAACAGATACGCAGTATTTT. It yields the protein CACSVVTSLTDTQYF.

Of note for this clonotype: The CDR3 ends on some other residue instead of the conserved phenylalanine or tryptophan, so this is likely a read error. This sequence joins TRBV7-9 and TRBJ1-6; no definite D call. The V end lost 5 bases, the J end lost 9 bases, and 20 bases lay between the germline ends. The CDR3 has 16 amino acids. Germline V gene sequence: CDR1 SEHNR, CDR2 FQNEAQ (reference sequence). This chain's CDR3 is CASSPPLIELGSPLHL. For the CDR3, the DNA is TGTGCCAGCAGCCCCCCCCTTATCGAGTTGGGTTCACCCCTCCACTTG.

V and J are TRBV3-1 and TRBJ1-2, with D hard to call. This CDR3 comprises 14 residues. V was trimmed by 0 bases and J by 4 bases, leaving 9 bases between them. Germline CDR1 and CDR2: LGHDT and YNNKEL (reference sequence). CDR3: CASSQEHGIYGYTF. The CDR3 coding sequence is TGTGCCAGCAGCCAAGAACACGGCATCTATGGCTACACCTTC.

The rearrangement links TRBV10-3 to TRBJ2-3; D gene unclear. V was trimmed by 7 bases and J by 3 bases, leaving 11 bases between them. The CDR3 has 13 residues. CDR1 ENHRY and CDR2 SYGVKD come from the germline V gene. CDR3 coding DNA: TGTGCCATCACTAATGGTCAGACAGATACGCAGTATTTT. It translates to CAITNGQTDTQYF.

The chain is built from TRBV3-1 and TRBJ2-3; 9 nucleotides line up with TRBD2. Germline-derived CDR1 and CDR2 are LGHDT and YNNKEL (reference sequence). This CDR3 comprises 16 residues. Trimming took 0 bases from V and 6 from J; bases not matched to a gene: 7. The CDR3 loop reads CASSQDRLAGKDTQYF. The CDR3 nucleotides read TGTGCCAGCAGCCAAGATAGGCTAGCGGGGAAGGATACGCAGTATTTT.

The rearrangement joins TRBV2 to TRBJ2-5, with TRBD2 identical over 12 bases. Looked up from germline, CDR1 is SNHLY and CDR2 is FYNNEI. This CDR3 is 17 amino acids long. V was clipped by 0 bases and J by 4 bases; unmatched bases: 6. CDR3 residues: CASSEARALAGGETQYF. The CDR3 DNA is TGTGCCAGCAGTGAAGCCCGGGCACTAGCGGGAGGAGAGACCCAGTACTTC.

The chain joins TRBV7-9 to TRBJ1-2; 7 bases match TRBD1. The CDR3 is made up of 13 amino acids. Germline CDR1 SEHNR, CDR2 FQNEAQ (reference sequence). V lost 3 bases to trimming and J lost 6 bases; unmatched junction nucleotides: 4. The DNA of the CDR3 is TGTGCCAGCAGCTTGACAGGGAGCCATGGCTACACCTTC. Its protein is CASSLTGSHGYTF.

The gene calls are TRBV27 and TRBJ1-2; perhaps TRBD1 as D (6 bases). From germline, CDR1 is MNHEY and CDR2 SMNVEV (reference sequence). The CDR3 is made up of 13 amino acids. V lost 8 bases, J lost 5 bases, and 15 bases lay in between. Written as DNA, the CDR3 is TGTGCCAGCGGGGTGGGGGCCTGGTATGGCTACACCTTC. Translating gives CASGVGAWYGYTF.

The table lists this clonotype with a few counts. The chain recombines TRBV28 with TRBJ2-7; TRBD1 is a possible D gene (5 bases). The CDR3 runs to 15 residues. V was trimmed by 7 bases and J by 0 bases, leaving 16 bases between them. CDR1 is MDHEN and CDR2 is SYDVKM in the germline V gene. Here the CDR3 reads CASTEDTYSSYEQYF. The CDR3 nucleotides are TGTGCCAGCACCGAGGACACGTACAGCTCCTACGAGCAGTACTTC.

The V and J genes are TRBV20-1 and TRBJ2-7, with 7 bases identical to TRBD1. From germline, CDR1 is DFQATT and CDR2 SNEGSKA (reference sequence). Unmatched junction bases numbered 16, after V lost 1 base and J lost 4 bases. The CDR3 runs to 17 residues. Here the CDR3 DNA reads TGCAGTGCTAGAGGTCGGGTGGAGACAGGGCCGCCTTACGAGCAGTACTTC. This sequence encodes CSARGRVETGPPYEQYF.

The DNA for the CDR3 is TGCAGCGTGTCCCTAATGGTCTCTGGAAACACCATATATTTT. It encodes CSVSLMVSGNTIYF. This chain uses TRBV29-1 with TRBJ1-3; unclear D gene. The V end lost 6 bases, the J end lost 0 bases, and 12 bases lay between the germline ends. Germline CDR1 and CDR2: SQVTM and ANQGSEA. This CDR3 spans 14 amino acids.

The rearrangement uses TRBV20-1 and TRBJ2-1; D is undetermined. The V gene lost 0 bases and the J gene lost 7 bases, with 7 bases spanning the gap. The CDR3 loop spans 12 amino acids. The germline CDR1 and CDR2 sequences are DFQATT and SNEGSKA (reference sequence). The CDR3 region is CSARDPLNEQFF. Here the CDR3 DNA reads TGCAGTGCTAGAGATCCCCTAAATGAGCAGTTCTTC.

This clonotype came up a few times. The chain couples TRBV3-1 to TRBJ2-1; perhaps TRBD1 as D (6 bases). There are 16 residues in the CDR3. Germline V CDR1 and CDR2: LGHDT, YNNKEL (reference sequence). V lost 4 bases, J lost 4 bases, and 17 bases lay in between. CDR3 in amino acids: CASSLPGHTLYNEQFF. CDR3 sequence (DNA): TGTGCCAGCAGCCTGCCGGGACACACGTTATACAATGAGCAGTTCTTC.

The CDR3 DNA follows: TGTGCCAGCAGTTACGGGGGACCCTCGAACACCGGGGAGCTGTTTTTT. Its translation: CASSYGGPSNTGELFF. The rearrangement joins TRBV6-5 to TRBJ2-2; D possibly matches TRBD1 or TRBD2 (5 bases each). V lost 2 bases and J lost 0, with 10 bases in between. The CDR3 length is 16 residues. Germline V lookup: CDR1 MNHEY, CDR2 SVGAGI.

The chain joins TRBV20-1 to TRBJ1-2, with 8 bases aligning to TRBD1. The CDR3 totals 12 residues. Germline CDR1 DFQATT, CDR2 SNEGSKA (reference sequence). Germline trimming cut 3 bases from V and 5 bases from J; bases unmatched to any gene: 2. The DNA for the CDR3 is TGCAGTGCTAGTAGACAGGGGTATGGCTACACCTTC. Translated: CSASRQGYGYTF.

The rearrangement links TRBV6-6 to TRBJ2-1; D is possibly TRBD1 or TRBD2 (5 bases each). Germline CDR1 and CDR2: MNHNY and SVGAGI (reference sequence). There are 14 residues in the CDR3. Trimming took 7 bases from V and 7 from J, leaving 17 bases between them. CDR3 in amino acids: CASNFPGPGNEQFF. DNA for the CDR3: TGTGCCAGCAACTTCCCGGGGCCCGGAAATGAGCAGTTCTTC.

This chain connects TRBV4-2 to TRBJ2-3, with 12 positions matching TRBD2. The V and J ends lost 4 bases and 6 bases, in that order; junction bases with no gene match: 8. CDR3 size: 16 residues. CDR1 and CDR2 (germline): LGHNA, YNFKEQ. The CDR3 reads CASSPHPSGGVDTQYF. The CDR3 DNA follows: TGTGCCAGCAGCCCTCACCCTAGCGGGGGGGTTGATACGCAGTATTTT.

This clonotype was found once. It may be a read error: a sequence one base away is much more abundant. The rearrangement links TRBV29-1 to TRBJ2-1; D gene uncertain. This CDR3 contains 12 residues. V gave up 1 base and J gave up 10 bases, with 11 bases separating them. Germline lookup yields CDR1 SQVTM and CDR2 ANQGSEA. The CDR3 DNA sequence: TGCAGCGTTGAAGTCTCCCCCTCCGAGCAGTTCTTC. Protein: CSVEVSPSEQFF.